The 7 T cell receptor beta chains reported below all come from one sample, sequenced in a study of blood T cells in healthy people across ages. A sample-barcoded 5' primer and a J-beta primer mix were used in a second PCR of about 7 to 11 cycles. TCRdb passed the 5' RACE reads through MiXCR, listing each CDR3 protein once. The sample includes some 1.4 million distinct CDR3 sequences, about 43% of them seen just once. Material: blood. The receptors come from a woman between 18 and 30 years old in good health.

This clonotype was seen once. This chain uses TRBV11-2 with TRBJ2-3, with D unresolved. V lost 1 base, J lost 6 bases, and 14 bases lay in between. CDR1 is SGHAT, CDR2 FQNNGV, per germline. This CDR3 is built from 15 residues. DNA of the CDR3: TGTGCCAGCAGCTTAGCCGTCGAAGTTCCCGATACGCAGTATTTT. This gives the protein CASSLAVEVPDTQYF.

This chain links TRBV10-3 with TRBJ1-6; D is uncertain. Germline CDR1 ENHRY, CDR2 SYGVKD. The V and J ends lost 8 bases and 10 bases respectively, with 18 bases between them. The CDR3 length is 14 residues. For the CDR3, the DNA is TGTGCCATCGGCGGCAGTTTGACGGACTCACCCCTCCACTTT. It yields the protein CAIGGSLTDSPLHF.

The J gene is TRBJ2-7, the V gene TRBV6-5; 8 nucleotides align to TRBD2. This CDR3 is built from 16 residues. The germline gives CDR1 MNHEY, CDR2 SVGAGI. The V segment lost 5 bases and the J segment 7 bases; nucleotides outside the gene matches: 16. The CDR3, as DNA: TGTGCCAGCAGTCGACGCGGGGGGTCTCTTGCGGGTGAGCAGTACTTC. Its protein product is CASSRRGGSLAGEQYF.

CDR3 in DNA: TGCAGTGCTCCCCTGCTTGGGACAGAGGGGAACTATGGCTACACCTTC. Its protein is CSAPLLGTEGNYGYTF. V is TRBV20-1 and J is TRBJ1-2; 7 bases are a match to TRBD1. Germline assignment: CDR1 DFQATT and CDR2 SNEGSKA (reference sequence). The V and J ends lost 5 bases and 2 bases, in that order; junction bases with no gene match: 14. The CDR3 spans 16 residues.

This chain connects TRBV3-1 to TRBJ2-1; possibly TRBD1 for D (6 bases). V shed 5 bases and J shed 5 bases, with 13 bases lying between them. The CDR3 runs 14 residues. Looked up from germline, CDR1 is LGHDT and CDR2 is YNNKEL (reference sequence). The CDR3 loop reads CASSTTTGNNEQFF. For the CDR3, the DNA is TGTGCCAGCAGCACCACGACAGGAAACAATGAGCAGTTCTTC.

This clonotype has a handful of counts. J is TRBJ1-2 and V is TRBV9; no clear D gene. Germline CDR1 reads SGDLS; CDR2 reads YYNGEE. Deletions cut 0 bases from V and 2 bases from J, with 11 bases between. The CDR3 spans 15 residues. CDR3 sequence (DNA): TGTGCCAGCAGCGTAGAGGTCACGGACAACTATGGCTACACCTTC. Protein: CASSVEVTDNYGYTF.

This chain links TRBV5-6 with TRBJ2-7; D uncertain. Germline V gives CDR1 SGHDT, CDR2 YYEEEE. Trimming pared 5 bases from V and 7 bases from J, leaving 16 bases between. CDR3 size: 13 residues. The CDR3 region is CASSVSWTNEQYF. The CDR3, as DNA: TGTGCCAGCAGTGTGTCATGGACCAATGAGCAGTACTTC.